The 2 T cell receptor beta chains reported below all come from one sample, sequenced in a study of early T cells in non-severe SARS-CoV-2 infection. Each CDR3 protein is one row after TCRdb ran MiXCR on the 5' RACE reads. The data hold fewer than 30,000 distinct CDR3 sequences, with 5.5% to 7.5% observed a single time. The sample was whole blood, taken at baseline. These receptors all come from an adult who was a healthcare worker with PCR-confirmed SARS-CoV-2 infection or an uninfected control (not recorded which).

This clonotype was counted ten times or more. The genes are TRBV5-1 and TRBJ2-2, with no clear D. The CDR3 loop spans 13 amino acids. V lost 4 bases, J lost 6 bases, and 10 bases lay in between. CDR1 SGHRS and CDR2 YFSETQ come from the germline V gene. CDR3 amino acids: CASSPAWAGELFF. The CDR3 nucleotides are TGCGCCAGCAGCCCGGCTTGGGCCGGGGAGCTGTTTTTT.

This chain uses TRBV6-6 with TRBJ2-7, with D possibly TRBD2 on 5 matching bases. This CDR3 is built from 12 residues. V shed 2 bases and J shed 7 bases, with 9 bases lying between them. Germline V lookup: CDR1 MNHNY, CDR2 SVGAGI (reference sequence). The CDR3 spells CASSYVTGEQYF. CDR3 bases: TGTGCCAGCAGTTACGTGACGGGAGAGCAGTACTTC.